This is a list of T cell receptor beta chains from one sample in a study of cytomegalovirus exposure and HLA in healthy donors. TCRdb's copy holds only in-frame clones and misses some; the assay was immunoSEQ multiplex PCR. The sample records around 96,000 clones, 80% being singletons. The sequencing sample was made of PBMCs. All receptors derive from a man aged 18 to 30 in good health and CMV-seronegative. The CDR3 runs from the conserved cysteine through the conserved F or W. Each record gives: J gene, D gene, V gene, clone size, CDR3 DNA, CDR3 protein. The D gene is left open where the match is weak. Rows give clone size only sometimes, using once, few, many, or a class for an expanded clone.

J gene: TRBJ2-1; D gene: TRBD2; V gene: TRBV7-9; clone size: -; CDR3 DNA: TGTTCCAGCAGCTTAAAGACGTCTAGCGGGGGCCACTACAATGAGCAGTTCTTC; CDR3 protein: CSSSLKTSSGGHYNEQFF
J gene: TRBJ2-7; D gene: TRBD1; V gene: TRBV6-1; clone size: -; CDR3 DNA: TGTGCCAGCAGTGAACAGCCCCCCCCAGGGGGCGTAGGGACCGAGCAGTACTTC; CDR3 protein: CASSEQPPPGGVGTEQYF
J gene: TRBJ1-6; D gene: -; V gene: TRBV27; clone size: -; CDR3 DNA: TGTGCCAGCAGTTTATCGGTGGGGGGTATACTTAATTCACCCCTCCACTTT; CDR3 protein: CASSLSVGGILNSPLHF
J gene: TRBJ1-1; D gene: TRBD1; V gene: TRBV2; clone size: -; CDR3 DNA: TGTGCCAGCAGTGAGGTGGGACAGGGTGTATCTGAAGCTTTCTTT; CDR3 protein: CASSEVGQGVSEAFF
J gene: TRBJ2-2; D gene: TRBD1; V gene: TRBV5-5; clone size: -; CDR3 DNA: TGTGCCAGCAGCTTCATAGGGGGCGAGGGGGAGCTGTTTTTT; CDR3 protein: CASSFIGGEGELFF
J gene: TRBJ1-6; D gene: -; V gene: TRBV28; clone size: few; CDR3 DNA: TGTGCCAGCACAGGTCAGGGGTATAATTCACCCCTCCACTTT; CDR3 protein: CASTGQGYNSPLHF
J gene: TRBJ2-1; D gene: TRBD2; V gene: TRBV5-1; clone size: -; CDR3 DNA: TGCGCCAGCAGCCTTGGGACTAGCGGGGGTTTCAATGAGCAGTTCTTC; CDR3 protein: CASSLGTSGGFNEQFF
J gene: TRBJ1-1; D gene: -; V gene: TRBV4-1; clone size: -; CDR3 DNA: TGCGCCAGCAGCCTCTGGGCCGCCGGTGGGAACACTGAAGCTTTCTTT; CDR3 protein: CASSLWAAGGNTEAFF
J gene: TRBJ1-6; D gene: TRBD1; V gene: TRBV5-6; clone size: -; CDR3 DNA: TGTGCCAGCAGCTTGGGGACAGGGGGATCACCCCTCCACTTT; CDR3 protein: CASSLGTGGSPLHF
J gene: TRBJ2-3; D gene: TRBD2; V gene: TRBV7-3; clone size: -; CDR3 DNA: TGTGCCAGCAGCCGGGCGGGGGGCCGGGCAGATACGCAGTATTTT; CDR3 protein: CASSRAGGRADTQYF
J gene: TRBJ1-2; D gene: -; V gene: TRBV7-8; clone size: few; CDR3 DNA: TGTGCCAGCAGCTTTGGAGGGCCGACTAACTATGGCTACACCTTC; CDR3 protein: CASSFGGPTNYGYTF
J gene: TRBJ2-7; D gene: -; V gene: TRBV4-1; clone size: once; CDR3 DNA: TGCGCCAGCAGGCAAACAGGGTCTAACGAGCAGTACTTC; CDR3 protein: CASRQTGSNEQYF
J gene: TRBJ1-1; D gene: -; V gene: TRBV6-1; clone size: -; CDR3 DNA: TGTGCCATCAATCAGCAGGGAAGCACTGAAGCTTTCTTT; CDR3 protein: CAINQQGSTEAFF
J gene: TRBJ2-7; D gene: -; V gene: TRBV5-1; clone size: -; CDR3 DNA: TGCGCCAGCAGCTGGGCAGGGTCCTACGAGCAGTACTTC; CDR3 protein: CASSWAGSYEQYF
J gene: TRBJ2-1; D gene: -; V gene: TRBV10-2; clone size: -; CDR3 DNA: TGCGCCAGCAGCGGAGGGAATAAAAATGAGCAGTTCTTC; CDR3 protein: CASSGGNKNEQFF
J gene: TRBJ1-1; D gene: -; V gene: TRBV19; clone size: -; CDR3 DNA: TGTGCCAGTAGTATGTGGGGCACCGCTGAAGCTTTCTTT; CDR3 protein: CASSMWGTAEAFF
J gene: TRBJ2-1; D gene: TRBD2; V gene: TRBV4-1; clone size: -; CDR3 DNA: TGCGCCAGCAGCTTTACTCCGAAACTAGCGGACTACAATGAGCAGTTCTTC; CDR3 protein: CASSFTPKLADYNEQFF
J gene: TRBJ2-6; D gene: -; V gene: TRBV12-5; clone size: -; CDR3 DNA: TGTGCTAGTGGTTTGAGCCGATCTGGGGCCAACGTCCTGACTTTC; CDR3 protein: CASGLSRSGANVLTF
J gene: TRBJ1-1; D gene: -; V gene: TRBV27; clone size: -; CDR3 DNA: TGTGCCAGCAGTCCGGGGGGCCCCACTGAAGCTTTCTTT; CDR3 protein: CASSPGGPTEAFF
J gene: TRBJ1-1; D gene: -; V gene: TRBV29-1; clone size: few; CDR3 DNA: TGCAGCGTACAGGGAATGGGCACTGAAGCTTTCTTT; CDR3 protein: CSVQGMGTEAFF
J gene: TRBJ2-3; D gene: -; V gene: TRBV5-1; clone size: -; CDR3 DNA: TGCGCCAGCAGCTTGGGACTAACCCCCACAGATACGCAGTATTTT; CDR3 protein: CASSLGLTPTDTQYF
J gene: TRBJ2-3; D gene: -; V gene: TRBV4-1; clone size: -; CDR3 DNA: TGCGCCAGTAGCGAGGGCAGGACAGATACGCAGTATTTT; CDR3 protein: CASSEGRTDTQYF
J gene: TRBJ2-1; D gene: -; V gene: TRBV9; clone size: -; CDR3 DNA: TGTGCCAGCAGCATAGAAGTGGCGGATTTCTCCTACAATGAGCAGTTCTTC; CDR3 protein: CASSIEVADFSYNEQFF
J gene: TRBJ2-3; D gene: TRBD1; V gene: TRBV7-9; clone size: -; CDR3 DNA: TGTTCCAGCTGGGACAGGGCAGATACGCAGTATTTT; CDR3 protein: CSSWDRADTQYF
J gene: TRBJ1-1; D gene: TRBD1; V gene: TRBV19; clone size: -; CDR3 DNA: TGTGCCAGTAGTACCACCCGGACAGGGATGAACACTGAAGCTTTCTTT; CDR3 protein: CASSTTRTGMNTEAFF
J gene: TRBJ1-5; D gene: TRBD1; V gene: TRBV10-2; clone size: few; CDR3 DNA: TGCGCCAGCAGTGAGTCCCGGACAGGGAGGATGAGCAATCAGCCCCAGCATTTT; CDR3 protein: CASSESRTGRMSNQPQHF
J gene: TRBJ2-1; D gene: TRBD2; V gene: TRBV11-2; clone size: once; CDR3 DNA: TGTGCCAGCAGCTTAGTGCTAGCGGGGTTGTTAAACTCCTACAATGAGCAGTTCTTC; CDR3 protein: CASSLVLAGLLNSYNEQFF
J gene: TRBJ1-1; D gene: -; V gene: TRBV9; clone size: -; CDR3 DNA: TGTGCCAGCAGCGCAACAGGGAACACTGAAGCTTTCTTT; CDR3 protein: CASSATGNTEAFF
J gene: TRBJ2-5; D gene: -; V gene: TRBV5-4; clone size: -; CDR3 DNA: TGTGCCAGCAGGAAGGGACTGGAAGAGACCCAGTACTTC; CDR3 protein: CASRKGLEETQYF